This T cell receptor (beta chain) emerged from a study of blood T cell repertoires in COVID-19. V dropped 5 bases and J dropped 5; count of bases not matched to a gene: 13. The germline V gene has CDR1 SGHAT and CDR2 FQNNGV. CDR3 length: 16 amino acids. Sequenced by immunoSEQ multiplex PCR; TCRdb stores in-frame clones only, minus some. The sample has about 21,000 clones; around 82% are singletons. This TCR came from a human donor in a cohort sampled during active COVID-19. The sequenced sample was peripheral blood. The chain has TRBV11-2 and TRBJ2-7, with 9 bases aligning to TRBD2. Here the CDR3 reads CASSPLGRGGLNEQYF. The CDR3 DNA sequence: TGTGCCAGCAGCCCCCTTGGGCGGGGGGGCCTCAACGAGCAGTACTTC.